These 29 T cell receptor beta chains were all obtained from the same sample, sequenced in a study of HIV-infected patients and healthy controls (dated by TCRdb to about 2014). The protocol used for the library was 5' RACE. Sequenced using an Illumina MiSeq. TCRdb cleaned the public reads at Q25 with fastp, built clones with MiXCR and kept in-frame beta chains. Rows merge per CDR3 protein into single entries with the most common DNA and genes. This sample holds 65,000 to 70,000 distinct CDR3 sequences; roughly 16% were observed only once. Clones ranked in the top ten supply less than 6% of the sample. The sequencing input was CD4+ T cells from blood. The origin of the receptors is a human donor in good health.

The gene calls are TRBV14 and TRBJ2-7, with a tentative D call TRBD2 (6 bases). The CDR3 covers 16 residues. V was clipped by 0 bases and J by 4 bases, with 16 bases between them. Germline lookup yields CDR1 SGHDN and CDR2 FVKESK. CDR3 in DNA: TGTGCCAGCAGCCAAGAACCGCGGGACCCACCGTACGAGCAGTACTTC. Residues: CASSQEPRDPPYEQYF.

This clonotype occurred a few times. The V and J genes are TRBV28 and TRBJ2-7, with D possibly being TRBD1 (6 bases). The V gene lost 5 bases and the J gene lost 5 bases, with 13 bases spanning the gap. This CDR3 spans 13 amino acids. In germline, CDR1 is MDHEN, CDR2 SYDVKM. CDR3 sequence: CASSLNAGDEQYF. The CDR3 nucleotides read TGTGCCAGCAGTCTTAACGCAGGGGACGAGCAGTACTTC.

This clonotype came up a few times. The genes are TRBV4-3 and TRBJ1-1; D gene unclear. CDR3 length: 16 residues. Germline CDR1 LGHNA, CDR2 YSLEER. Trimming took 0 bases from V and 2 from J, leaving 13 bases between them. The CDR3: CASSQDAGQSNTEAFF. In DNA form, the CDR3 reads TGCGCCAGCAGCCAAGATGCGGGCCAATCCAACACTGAAGCTTTCTTT.

The chain has TRBV6-6 and TRBJ1-6; D possibly corresponds to TRBD1 (5 bases). The CDR3 runs to 17 residues. CDR1 and CDR2 (germline): MNHNY, SVGAGI (reference sequence). Trimming stripped 2 bases from V and 7 bases from J, with 18 bases between. This CDR3 reads CASSYPLRGGPNSPLHF. The CDR3 DNA follows: TGTGCCAGCAGTTACCCCCTCCGGGGCGGCCCCAATTCACCCCTCCACTTT.

This clonotype was counted a few times. The chain recombines TRBV2 with TRBJ2-3, with D perhaps matching TRBD2 (6 bases). Germline V gives CDR1 SNHLY, CDR2 FYNNEI. Trimming stripped 7 bases from V and 3 bases from J, with 20 bases between. The CDR3 is 16 residues long. The CDR3 region is CASKPTRREETDTQYF. The CDR3 DNA sequence: TGTGCCAGCAAGCCGACACGCAGGGAGGAGACAGATACGCAGTATTTT.

This clonotype was counted at least ten times. V gene TRBV4-2 combines with J gene TRBJ1-4; D ambiguous. CDR3 length: 15 residues. Trimming cost V 4 bases and J 3 bases, with 12 bases left between them. Germline V CDR1 and CDR2: LGHNA, YNFKEQ. The DNA of the CDR3 is TGTGCCAGCAGCCTCGCAGGTTCGCCTAATGAAAAACTGTTTTTT. This codes for CASSLAGSPNEKLFF.

This clonotype occurred a few times. This chain uses TRBV5-4 with TRBJ2-1; 10 nucleotides line up with TRBD1. Germline trimming cut 7 bases from V and 7 bases from J; bases unmatched to any gene: 14. This CDR3 comprises 16 residues. Germline-derived CDR1 and CDR2 are SGHNT and YYREEE (reference sequence). The CDR3 loop reads CASGTGAGLGGNEQFF. For the CDR3, the DNA is TGTGCCAGCGGGACAGGGGCGGGTCTTGGGGGGAATGAGCAGTTCTTC. Full variable domain (remainder filled in from reference TRBV5-4 and TRBJ2-1): ETGVTQSPTHLIKTRGQQVTLRCSSQSGHNTVSWYQQALGQGPQFIFQYYREEENGRGNFPPRFSGLQFPNYSSELNVNALELDDSALYLCASGTGAGLGGNEQFFGPGTRLTVL.

This clonotype occurred many times. The chain carries TRBV20-1 and TRBJ2-1; D remains unclear. CDR1 DFQATT and CDR2 SNEGSKA come from the germline V gene (reference sequence). The CDR3 is 12 residues long. V lost 4 bases and J lost 2, with 6 bases in between. This CDR3 is CSAIVTYNEQFF. The DNA of the CDR3 is TGCAGTGCTATAGTGACCTACAATGAGCAGTTCTTC.

This clonotype was picked up many times. The chain carries TRBV4-3 and TRBJ1-2; D may be TRBD1 (5 bases). V lost 0 bases and J lost 8, with 19 bases in between. The CDR3 has 16 residues. Germline CDR1 LGHNA, CDR2 YSLEER. The CDR3 region has the DNA TGCGCCAGCAGCCAAGATCGGGGCAGGGCCATAAGGGGCTACACCTTC. Its protein product is CASSQDRGRAIRGYTF.

CDR3: CASRPRRGREGYTF. As DNA, the CDR3 is TGTGCCAGCAGGCCTCGGCGGGGGCGAGAGGGCTACACCTTC. The chain carries TRBV3-1 and TRBJ1-2; maybe TRBD1 (6 bases). The ends were cut back, 6 bases at V and 8 bases at J, with 19 bases in the middle. Germline V CDR1 and CDR2: LGHDT, YNNKEL (reference sequence). The CDR3 runs to 14 residues.

The chain recombines TRBV4-3 with TRBJ2-7; TRBD1 matches 8 bases. Germline values: CDR1 LGHNA, CDR2 YSLEER. This CDR3 is 15 amino acids long. V shed 4 bases, J shed 7 bases, and the junction held 12 bases outside the gene matches. The CDR3 loop reads CASSRTTGTGREQYF. For the CDR3, the DNA is TGCGCCAGCAGCCGAACGACAGGGACAGGACGGGAGCAGTACTTC.

This clonotype has at least ten counts. V and J are TRBV6-2 or TRBV6-3 and TRBJ1-2; 8 nucleotides align to TRBD1. The CDR3 covers 14 residues. From germline, CDR1 is MNHEY and CDR2 SVGEGT. The V gene end was trimmed by 6 bases and the J gene end by 2 bases; junction bases not matched to a gene: 5. DNA of the CDR3: TGTGCCAGCAGACTGACAGGGGCAAACTATGGCTACACCTTC. This translates into CASRLTGANYGYTF.

This clonotype was detected once. V usage is TRBV14 and J usage is TRBJ2-7; D could derive from TRBD1 or TRBD2 (5 bases each). The V end was cut by 4 bases, the J end by 6 bases, with 13 bases between. In germline, CDR1 is SGHDN, CDR2 FVKESK. The CDR3 is 13 residues long. This chain's CDR3 is CASSPLRGSEQYF. CDR3 nucleotide sequence: TGTGCCAGCAGCCCCCTGAGGGGTTCCGAGCAGTACTTC.

The chain combines TRBV19 with TRBJ1-5; tentatively, D is TRBD1 (6 bases). The germline V gene encodes CDR1 LNHDA and CDR2 SQIVND (reference sequence). Trimming shortened V by 6 bases and J by 5 bases, and 14 bases separated the two germline ends. The CDR3 has 14 amino acids. The CDR3 reads CASRRDPGDQPQHF. The CDR3 DNA is TGTGCCAGTAGGAGGGACCCAGGGGATCAGCCCCAGCATTTT.

The chain recombines TRBV20-1 with TRBJ1-1, with D perhaps TRBD1 (6 bases). Germline V gene data show CDR1 as DFQATT and CDR2 as SNEGSKA (reference sequence). Deletions cut 2 bases from V and 4 bases from J, with 11 bases between. The CDR3 consists of 13 residues. The CDR3 nucleotides read TGCAGTGCTAGAAGGGGGGTGGGCACTGAAGCTTTCTTT. Residues: CSARRGVGTEAFF.

The chain combines TRBV11-3 with TRBJ1-1, with 9 bases identical to TRBD1. There are 16 residues in the CDR3. V lost 3 bases to trimming and J lost 5 bases; unmatched junction nucleotides: 10. Germline CDR1 SGHNT, CDR2 YENEEA. The CDR3 DNA sequence: TGTGCCAGCAGCTTGGGGACAGGGAGAGATCGGACTGAAGCTTTCTTT. It encodes CASSLGTGRDRTEAFF. The variable domain in full, with the rest retrieved from reference TRBV11-3 and TRBJ1-1, is EAGVVQSPRYKIIEKKQPVAFWCNPISGHNTLYWYLQNLGQGPELLIRYENEEAVDDSQLPKDRFSAERLKGVDSTLKIQPAELGDSAVYLCASSLGTGRDRTEAFFGQGTRLTVV.

The table lists this clonotype with a few counts. This chain joins TRBV5-4 and TRBJ2-3; D ambiguous. Germline V gives CDR1 SGHNT, CDR2 YYREEE (reference sequence). V was clipped by 6 bases and J by 7 bases, with 21 bases between them. This CDR3 comprises 15 residues. The CDR3 DNA sequence: TGTGCCAGCACCCAAGAAAATAGGTTCGGTAATACGCAGTATTTT. Amino acid sequence: CASTQENRFGNTQYF.

The chain is built from TRBV7-9 and TRBJ1-1; possibly TRBD1 for D (5 bases). Deletions cut 5 bases from V and 10 bases from J, with 14 bases between. The CDR3 is made up of 12 amino acids. The V gene's germline CDR1 is SEHNR and CDR2 FQNEAQ (reference sequence). CDR3 amino acids: CASSQTVSAAFF. In DNA, the CDR3 is TGTGCCAGCAGCCAGACAGTTTCAGCAGCTTTCTTT.

The chain has TRBV20-1 and TRBJ2-5; D unclear. There are 15 residues in the CDR3. V dropped 0 bases and J dropped 2 bases, with 13 bases sitting between them. Per the germline V gene, CDR1 is DFQATT and CDR2 is SNEGSKA (reference sequence). In DNA, the CDR3 is TGCAGTGCTAGAGATACGGCTAATAGACAAGAGACCCAGTACTTC. This translates into CSARDTANRQETQYF.

This clonotype was picked up a small number of times. The CDR3 region is CASSWGQGYEQYF. The DNA for the CDR3 is TGTGCCAGCAGCTGGGGACAGGGCTACGAGCAGTACTTC. The rearrangement joins TRBV6-2 or TRBV6-3 to TRBJ2-7, with 9 bases that match TRBD1. The CDR3 runs 13 residues. The V and J ends lost 6 bases and 3 bases, in that order; junction bases with no gene match: 3. The V gene's germline CDR1 is MNHEY and CDR2 SVGEGT.

As regards this clonotype: This could be a read error, since a much larger clone is one nucleotide away. V is TRBV14 and J is TRBJ1-4; TRBD1 matches 8 bases. Germline V gene data show CDR1 as SGHDN and CDR2 as FVKESK. The CDR3 extends over 15 amino acids. CDR3 region: CASSQDRGSNEKLFF. The CDR3 DNA follows: TGTGCCAGCAGTCAAGACAGGGGAAGTAATGAAAAACTGTTTTTT. Full variable domain (rest looked up from reference TRBV14 and TRBJ1-4): EAGVTQFPSHSVIEKGQTVTLRCDPISGHDNLYWYRRVMGKEIKFLLHFVKESKQDESGMPNNRFLAERTGGTYSTLKVQPAELEDSGVYFCASSQDRGSNEKLFFGSGTQLSVL.

The gene calls are TRBV20-1 and TRBJ1-3; 7 nucleotides line up with TRBD1. This CDR3 spans 13 amino acids. The J segment lost 3 bases and the V segment lost 6 bases, leaving 5 bases of the junction unmatched. CDR1 is DFQATT, CDR2 SNEGSKA, per germline (reference sequence). The CDR3 nucleotides read TGCAGTGCCCCAGGACAGGTTGGAAACACCATATATTTT. It codes for CSAPGQVGNTIYF.

CDR3 bases: TGCAGTGCTAGAGATTTAGGGACAGACTACAATGAGCAGTTCTTC. It yields the protein CSARDLGTDYNEQFF. The gene calls are TRBV20-1 and TRBJ2-1; 7 bases are shared with TRBD1. V shed 0 bases, J shed 3 bases, and the junction held 5 bases outside the gene matches. The germline V gene encodes CDR1 DFQATT and CDR2 SNEGSKA (reference sequence). This CDR3 comprises 15 residues.

The gene calls are TRBV20-1 and TRBJ2-7; D is ambiguous. Trimming took 2 bases from V and 3 from J, leaving 5 bases between them. This CDR3 region has 11 residues. Germline assignment: CDR1 DFQATT and CDR2 SNEGSKA (reference sequence). DNA for the CDR3: TGCAGTGCTAGAAGGGACTACGAGCAGTACTTC. This codes for CSARRDYEQYF.

The sample holds many counts of this clonotype. The gene calls are TRBV20-1 and TRBJ1-6; 7 nucleotides align to TRBD1. CDR3 length: 14 residues. The germline V gene has CDR1 DFQATT and CDR2 SNEGSKA (reference sequence). V shed 4 bases and J 8 bases; nucleotides not matched to a gene: 8. The CDR3 sequence: CSATERGPDSPLHF. CDR3 coding DNA: TGCAGTGCTACCGAAAGGGGGCCCGATTCACCCCTCCACTTT.

The genes are TRBV29-1 and TRBJ1-2; a weak D match, TRBD1 (5 bases). The ends were cut back, 6 bases at V and 3 bases at J, with 14 bases in the middle. CDR1 is SQVTM and CDR2 is ANQGSEA in the germline V gene. The CDR3 extends over 13 amino acids. Here the CDR3 DNA reads TGCAGCGTGCAAGACAGTGGGGACTATGGCTACACCTTC. It yields the protein CSVQDSGDYGYTF.

The chain uses TRBV6-2 or TRBV6-3 and TRBJ1-2, with 8 bases identical to TRBD1. J gave up 6 bases and V 6 bases, and 9 bases lay outside the gene matches. The germline V gene has CDR1 MNHEY and CDR2 SVGEGT. The CDR3 consists of 14 residues. In DNA, the CDR3 is TGTGCCAGCAGGCTTAGTGGGACAGGCAATGGCTACACCTTC. Amino acid sequence: CASRLSGTGNGYTF.

This clonotype has at least ten counts. The chain joins TRBV29-1 to TRBJ1-2; 7 bases line up with TRBD1. The V gene end was trimmed by 4 bases and the J gene end by 8 bases; junction bases not matched to a gene: 7. This CDR3 contains 12 residues. Germline loops: CDR1 SQVTM, CDR2 ANQGSEA. In DNA, the CDR3 is TGCAGCGTTGCCCGCAGGGGGGAGGGCTACACCTTC. This encodes CSVARRGEGYTF.

J is TRBJ2-5 and V is TRBV27; D tentatively fits TRBD1 or TRBD2 (5 bases each). The CDR3 sequence is 14 residues long. The germline gives CDR1 MNHEY, CDR2 SMNVEV (reference sequence). V was clipped by 3 bases and J by 1 base, with 9 bases between them. The chain's CDR3 is CASSFFGAQETQYF. The DNA for the CDR3 is TGTGCCAGCAGTTTCTTCGGGGCCCAAGAGACCCAGTACTTC.